The clone carrying this T cell receptor beta chain was seen many times. These data originate in a study of shared clonotypes between healthy human individuals. In the naive CD8 group, cells lacked CD45RO and were positively selected for CCR7, so terminally differentiated effector memory CD45RA+ cells were left out. V trimming: 2 bases; J trimming: 7 bases; junction bases outside the gene matches: 5. CDR3 length equals 14 residues. Per the germline V gene, CDR1 is SGHRS and CDR2 is YFSETQ. Sequencing was performed with immunoSEQ multiplex PCR; in TCRdb, only in-frame clones are kept and a portion is missing. Of around 700,000 clones listed, 90% to 95% are singletons.

This chain connects TRBV5-1 to TRBJ2-2; 7 bases fit TRBD2. The clonotype originates from a man aged 30 to 45 in good health. The sample comprised naive CD8+ T cells sorted from blood. The CDR3 loop reads CASSFQREGGELFF. The CDR3 nucleotides read TGCGCCAGCAGCTTTCAGCGGGAAGGCGGGGAGCTGTTTTTT.